This T cell receptor (beta chain) was found in a study of T cell responses to AZD1222 COVID-19 vaccine. Method: immunoSEQ multiplex PCR; TCRdb's copy keeps in-frame clones and lacks some. The repertoire holds some 65,000 clones, with less than 85% as singletons. Germline-derived CDR1 and CDR2 are MNHEY and SMNVEV (reference sequence). The CDR3 is 17 amino acids. V lost 11 bases to trimming and J lost 0 bases; unmatched junction nucleotides: 9. The input for sequencing was peripheral blood, taken on day 0 of MenACWY control vaccination. V usage is TRBV27 and J usage is TRBJ2-2; the match to TRBD2 covers 13 bases. The sequence was collected from an adult in good health. The CDR3 spells CARKGLAGASNTGELFF. CDR3 DNA sequence: TGTGCCCGAAAAGGACTAGCGGGGGCCTCGAACACCGGGGAGCTGTTTTTT.